A selection of T cell receptor beta chains follows, all from one sample in a study of PD-L1 blockade in urothelial cancer. Clones were read by immunoSEQ multiplex PCR, and TCRdb kept only the in-frame ones, dropping some. The sample holds some 100,000 clones; over 80% are singletons and the top ten take around 0.9%. The sequencing here drew on PBMCs, taken around atezolizumab (anti-PD-L1) treatment. These receptor sequences come from an elderly woman with urothelial cancer. Both conserved end residues are part of each CDR3. D genes are given only for firm matches.

V gene: TRBV9; D gene: .; J gene: TRBJ1-2; CDR3 DNA: TGTGCCAGCAGCGTCGGACAGTCTGACCATGGCTACACCTTC; CDR3 protein: CASSVGQSDHGYTF
V gene: TRBV13; D gene: TRBD2; J gene: TRBJ2-1; CDR3 DNA: TGTGCCAGCAGCTTAGGAGTTACTAGCGGGGTTCCAAGCTCCTACAATGAGCAGTTCTTC; CDR3 protein: CASSLGVTSGVPSSYNEQFF
V gene: TRBV6-1; D gene: TRBD1; J gene: TRBJ2-7; CDR3 DNA: TGTGCCAGCAGTGAGGGGGGGACAGGGGCCTACGAGCAGTACTTC; CDR3 protein: CASSEGGTGAYEQYF
V gene: TRBV6-1; D gene: .; J gene: TRBJ2-5; CDR3 DNA: TGTGCCAGCAGTGAAGCGAGTGGCGGAGGGACCCAGTACTTC; CDR3 protein: CASSEASGGGTQYF
V gene: TRBV7-8; D gene: .; J gene: TRBJ1-5; CDR3 DNA: TGTGCCAGCAGCTTGGACAAAAATCAGCCCCAGCATTTT; CDR3 protein: CASSLDKNQPQHF
V gene: TRBV6-6; D gene: .; J gene: TRBJ2-1; CDR3 DNA: TGTGCCACCAACTCCGGATGGGGGAGGATAAATGAGCAGTTCTTC; CDR3 protein: CATNSGWGRINEQFF
V gene: TRBV5-1; D gene: .; J gene: TRBJ2-7; CDR3 DNA: TGCGCCAGCAGCTTGGCTGCGGGGTCCTACGAGCAGTACTTC; CDR3 protein: CASSLAAGSYEQYF
V gene: TRBV5-8; D gene: .; J gene: TRBJ1-1; CDR3 DNA: TGTGCCAGCAGCTTGGTTAGCGTGGGGAGGACTGAAGCTTTCTTT; CDR3 protein: CASSLVSVGRTEAFF
V gene: TRBV6-1; D gene: TRBD1; J gene: TRBJ1-2; CDR3 DNA: TGTGCCAGCAGTGAGCGTCAGGGGGTCGACTATGGCTACACCTTC; CDR3 protein: CASSERQGVDYGYTF
V gene: TRBV7-3; D gene: .; J gene: TRBJ2-7; CDR3 DNA: TGTGCCAGCAGCACCTCAGCGGGACAGGCAAACTACGAGCAGTACTTC; CDR3 protein: CASSTSAGQANYEQYF
V gene: TRBV5-4; D gene: .; J gene: TRBJ2-5; CDR3 DNA: TGTGCCAGCAGCTCGCCCGATTATAGCGGAGCAGCTCAAGAGACCCAGTACTTC; CDR3 protein: CASSSPDYSGAAQETQYF
V gene: TRBV19; D gene: .; J gene: TRBJ1-2; CDR3 DNA: TGTGCCAGTAGTATGTCACACAGGGTAAACTATGGCTACACCTTC; CDR3 protein: CASSMSHRVNYGYTF
V gene: TRBV23-1; D gene: TRBD1; J gene: TRBJ1-5; CDR3 DNA: TGCGCCAGCAGTCCGGCGGACAGGGGGCATCAGCCCCAGCATTTT; CDR3 protein: CASSPADRGHQPQHF
V gene: TRBV30; D gene: TRBD2; J gene: TRBJ2-7; CDR3 DNA: TGTGCCTGGAGTGTAGGCGGGACTACTAACGAGCAGTACTTC; CDR3 protein: CAWSVGGTTNEQYF
V gene: TRBV27; D gene: TRBD1; J gene: TRBJ2-7; CDR3 DNA: TGTGCCAGCAGACCTACCGGGACAGGATTACTCGAGCAGTACTTC; CDR3 protein: CASRPTGTGLLEQYF
V gene: TRBV29-1; D gene: .; J gene: TRBJ2-3; CDR3 DNA: TGCAGCGTTGAAGATGGCAGGGCCTATACGCAGTATTTT; CDR3 protein: CSVEDGRAYTQYF
V gene: TRBV29-1; D gene: .; J gene: TRBJ2-2; CDR3 DNA: TGCAGCGTCCGGACACGAAGCACCGGGGAGCTGTTTTTT; CDR3 protein: CSVRTRSTGELFF
V gene: TRBV29-1; D gene: .; J gene: TRBJ2-7; CDR3 DNA: TGCAGCGTTGCTGCGGGACAGACTCAATACTACGAGCAGTACTTC; CDR3 protein: CSVAAGQTQYYEQYF
V gene: TRBV5-4; D gene: .; J gene: TRBJ2-2; CDR3 DNA: TGTGCCAGCAGCTTGTCCTTAGACACCGGGGAGCTGTTTTTT; CDR3 protein: CASSLSLDTGELFF
V gene: TRBV9; D gene: TRBD2; J gene: TRBJ2-1; CDR3 DNA: TGTGCCAGCAGCCCCCGACTGACTAGCGGGACGAACAATGAGCAGTTCTTC; CDR3 protein: CASSPRLTSGTNNEQFF
V gene: TRBV7-9; D gene: TRBD1; J gene: TRBJ2-7; CDR3 DNA: TGTGCCAGCAGCACGGGACAGGGACTTATCGACGAGCAGTACTTC; CDR3 protein: CASSTGQGLIDEQYF
V gene: TRBV5-1; D gene: .; J gene: TRBJ1-1; CDR3 DNA: TGCGCCAGCAGCTTGGCCCCCACAGGGAACACTGAAGCTTTCTTT; CDR3 protein: CASSLAPTGNTEAFF
V gene: TRBV6-5; D gene: .; J gene: TRBJ2-1; CDR3 DNA: TGTGCCAGCAGCGAACAGGGAGATGAGCAGTTCTTC; CDR3 protein: CASSEQGDEQFF
V gene: TRBV30; D gene: TRBD1; J gene: TRBJ1-2; CDR3 DNA: TGTGCCTGGACCGCCCAGGGGGCGCCCCCGGGGGGCTACACCTTC; CDR3 protein: CAWTAQGAPPGGYTF
V gene: TRBV4-2; D gene: TRBD2; J gene: TRBJ2-1; CDR3 DNA: TGTGCCAGCAGCCGAGGACCTCGACTAGCGGGAGTGGGAAGCAATGAGCAGTTCTTC; CDR3 protein: CASSRGPRLAGVGSNEQFF